The rows below give T cell receptor beta chains drawn from one sample of a study of tumor-infiltrating lymphocytes in localized non-small cell lung cancer. Assay used: immunoSEQ multiplex PCR; TCRdb lists only in-frame clones, some missing. The table includes more than 10,000 clones, roughly 89% detected once. Sample: lung tumor tissue. The receptors were sampled from a human donor with non-small cell lung cancer. CDR3s include the opening cysteine and the closing phenylalanine or tryptophan. The D gene is left open where the match is weak.

d_call cdr3_length j_call v_call cdr3_aa
TRBD2 14 TRBJ2-5 TRBV7-9 CASRASGAAETQYF
- 17 TRBJ1-2 TRBV19 CASKLQGSTLTNYGYTF
- 15 TRBJ2-1 TRBV5-4 CASSLEGRIPNEQFF
- 14 TRBJ1-3 TRBV6-1 CASSVGASGNTIYF
TRBD2 15 TRBJ2-5 TRBV6-6 CASSYLASGSETQYF
- 14 TRBJ2-5 TRBV27 CASSFSGWGETQYF
- 14 TRBJ2-2 TRBV19 CASSIDGDTGELFF
TRBD2 15 TRBJ2-7 TRBV9 CASSVGSGSLHEQYF
TRBD1 14 TRBJ1-1 TRBV5-1 CATRLRQGGAEAFF
- 16 TRBJ2-3 TRBV11-1 CASSLYRQTSTDTQYF
TRBD1 14 TRBJ1-2 TRBV7-2 CASSSRDRSYGYTF
TRBD1 16 TRBJ1-2 TRBV5-4 CASSSKGGKSYYGYTF
- 16 TRBJ1-4 TRBV7-2 CASSPRGALRDEKLFF
- 13 TRBJ1-5 TRBV18 CASSAQGNQPQHF
- 19 TRBJ2-3 TRBV11-1 CASSFITTREPWGTDTQYF
- 16 TRBJ1-4 TRBV15 CATSRAVGAANEKLFF
- 14 TRBJ2-3 TRBV7-6 CASSLVGSDSTQYF
- 17 TRBJ1-2 TRBV11-1 CASSLALSGESLGGYTF
- 12 TRBJ1-2 TRBV29-1 CSVRGENYGYTF
TRBD2 15 TRBJ2-3 TRBV11-2 CASSFIAGVTDTQYF
- 16 TRBJ2-2 TRBV25-1 CASSEGVWVGTGELFF
- 16 TRBJ1-6 TRBV19 CASNFPGAGPNSPLHF
TRBD1 19 TRBJ1-2 TRBV7-8 CASSVVAYRGRGGNYGYTF
- 16 TRBJ2-7 TRBV7-2 CASSLVGGVSSYEQYF
TRBD2 15 TRBJ2-1 TRBV6-5 CASSSQTSGVNEQFF
TRBD1 14 TRBJ2-1 TRBV15 CATSDRGSYNEQFF
TRBD1 16 TRBJ2-1 TRBV4-3 CASSQNTGTGEYEQFF
- 14 TRBJ1-2 TRBV9 CASSDSTVNYGYTF
- 14 TRBJ1-6 TRBV7-9 CASSPGRGDSPLHF
- 15 TRBJ2-1 TRBV9 CASSPDLSSYNEQFF
- 12 TRBJ1-1 TRBV12-5 CASGFIETEAFF
- 13 TRBJ1-5 TRBV5-4 CASSLQGHQPQHF
TRBD1 17 TRBJ1-4 TRBV5-4 CASSPQGAQTTNEKLFF
TRBD2 16 TRBJ2-5 TRBV7-7 CASSLDGGRVQETQYF
- 13 TRBJ1-2 TRBV30 CAWSVPGTYGYTF
- 16 TRBJ2-4 TRBV6-5 CASSSRGRVAKNIQYF
TRBD1 13 TRBJ1-1 TRBV18 CASSSHRGGEAFF
- 14 TRBJ1-3 TRBV6-5 CASSPRDRRNTIYF
- 15 TRBJ1-1 TRBV30 CAWSSDMLGSTEAFF
- 15 TRBJ2-1 TRBV10-3 CAISELGSSYNEQFF
TRBD1 14 TRBJ1-2 TRBV5-6 CASSYTGTGDGYTF
TRBD2 15 TRBJ2-7 TRBV27 CASARLAGWGREQYF
- 14 TRBJ2-1 TRBV10-2 CASSDSGASDEQFF
- 11 TRBJ2-1 TRBV6-6 CASSYSSEQFF
- 13 TRBJ2-7 TRBV19 CASSPLDSYEQYF
- 14 TRBJ1-2 TRBV5-6 CASSLDRVVYGYTF
- 14 TRBJ2-5 TRBV28 CASSFPGVRETQYF